This TCR beta chain emerged from a study of OX40 agonist ivuxolimab in advanced cancers. Study background: Partial responses were achieved by three patients: one hepatocellular carcinoma, two cutaneous melanoma.

The V segment lost 8 bases and the J segment 2 bases; nucleotides outside the gene matches: 13. This CDR3 is 17 amino acids long. CDR1 SGHTA and CDR2 FQGNSA come from the germline V gene. The table came from immunoSEQ multiplex PCR; TCRdb's copy has only in-frame clones and leaves some out. Of tens of thousands of clones in the sample, roughly 83% are singletons; the top ten hold under 7.5%. The J gene is TRBJ2-1, the V gene TRBV7-2, with 9 bases matching TRBD1. The receptor's source is an adult with an advanced solid tumor such as melanoma, head and neck, liver or kidney cancer. The sample here was CD4+ or CD8+ T cells sorted from blood, taken in a trial of the OX40 agonist ivuxolimab. The CDR3 loop is CASPGQGLLPTYNEQFF. The CDR3 coding sequence is TGTGCCAGCCCGGGACAGGGCCTTTTACCGACCTACAATGAGCAGTTCTTC.